This TCR beta chain was documented in a study of cytomegalovirus exposure and HLA in healthy donors. Study-level findings and limits: A few chains tied to CMV proved CMV antigen-specific in vitro. Prior analysis indicated that the majority of TCR beta V segments exhibited productivity approximately 87% or approximately 30% of the time.

The V gene lost 5 bases and the J gene lost 0 bases, with 21 bases spanning the gap. The CDR3 sequence is 17 residues long. The germline CDR1 and CDR2 sequences are SQVTM and ANQGSEA. It was with 60 Vbeta and 13 Jbeta primers that the PCR ran. The assay was immunoSEQ multiplex PCR, and TCRdb's table has in-frame clones only and misses some. Seen here are around 130,000 clones, approximately 84% observed once, and the top ten hold around 1.8%. With regard to this clone: Its specificity is not known.

These donors, healthy bone marrow donors, were studied. This receptor was taken from a woman between 40 and 50 years old in good health and CMV-seronegative. Sequenced material: PBMCs. This chain joins TRBV29-1 and TRBJ2-3; possibly TRBD1 for D (6 bases). CDR3 sequence: CSVTGTQESGSTDTQYF. The CDR3 nucleotides read TGCAGCGTTACCGGGACACAGGAATCCGGTAGCACAGATACGCAGTATTTT.